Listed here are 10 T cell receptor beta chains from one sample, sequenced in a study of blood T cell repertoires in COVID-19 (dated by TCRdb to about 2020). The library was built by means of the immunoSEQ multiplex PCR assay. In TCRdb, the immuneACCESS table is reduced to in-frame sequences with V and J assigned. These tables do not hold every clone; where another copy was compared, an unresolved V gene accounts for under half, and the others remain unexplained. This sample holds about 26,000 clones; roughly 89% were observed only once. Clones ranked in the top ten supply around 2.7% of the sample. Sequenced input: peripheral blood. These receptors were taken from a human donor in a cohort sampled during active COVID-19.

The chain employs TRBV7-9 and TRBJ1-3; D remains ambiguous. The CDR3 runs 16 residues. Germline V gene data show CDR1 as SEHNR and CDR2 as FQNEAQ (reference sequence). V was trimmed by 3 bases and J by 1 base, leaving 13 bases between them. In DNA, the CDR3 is TGTGCCAGCAGCTTGGTTTCAGTTTCTTCTGGAAACACCATATATTTT. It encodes CASSLVSVSSGNTIYF. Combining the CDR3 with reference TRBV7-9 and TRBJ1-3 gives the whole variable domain DTGVSQNPRHKITKRGQNVTFRCDPISEHNRLYWYRQTLGQGPEFLTYFQNEAQLEKSRLLSDRFSAERPKGSFSTLEIQRTEQGDSAMYLCASSLVSVSSGNTIYFGEGSWLTVV.

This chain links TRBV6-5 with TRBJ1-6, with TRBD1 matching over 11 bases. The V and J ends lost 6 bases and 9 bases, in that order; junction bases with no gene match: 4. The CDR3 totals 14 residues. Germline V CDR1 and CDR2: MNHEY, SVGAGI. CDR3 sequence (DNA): TGTGCCAGCAGACCCGGGACAGGGGGTTCACCCCTCCACTTT. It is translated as CASRPGTGGSPLHF.

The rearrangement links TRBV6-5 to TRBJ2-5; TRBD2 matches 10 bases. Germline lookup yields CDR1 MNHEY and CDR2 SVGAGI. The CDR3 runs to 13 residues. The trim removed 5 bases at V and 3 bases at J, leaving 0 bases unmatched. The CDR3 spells CASSTSGEETQYF. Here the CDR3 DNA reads TGTGCCAGCAGTACTAGCGGGGAAGAGACCCAGTACTTC.

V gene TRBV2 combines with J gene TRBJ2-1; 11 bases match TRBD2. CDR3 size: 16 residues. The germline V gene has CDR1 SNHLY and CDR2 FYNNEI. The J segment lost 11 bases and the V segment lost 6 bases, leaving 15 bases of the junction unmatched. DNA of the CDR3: TGTGCCAGCAGCCCAGGGTCAACTAGCGGGAGCTATAAGCAGTTCTTC. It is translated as CASSPGSTSGSYKQFF. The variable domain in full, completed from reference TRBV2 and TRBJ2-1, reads EPEVTQTPSHQVTQMGQEVILRCVPISNHLYFYWYRQILGQKVEFLVSFYNNEISEKSEIFDDQFSVERPDGSNFTLKIRSTKLEDSAMYFCASSPGSTSGSYKQFFGPGTRLTVL.

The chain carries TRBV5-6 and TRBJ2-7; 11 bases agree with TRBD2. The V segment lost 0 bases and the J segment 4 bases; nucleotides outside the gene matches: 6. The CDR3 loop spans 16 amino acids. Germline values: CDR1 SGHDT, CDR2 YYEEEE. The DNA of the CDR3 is TGTGCCAGCAGCTTGGAACTAGCGGGAGACATGTACGAGCAGTACTTC. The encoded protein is CASSLELAGDMYEQYF.

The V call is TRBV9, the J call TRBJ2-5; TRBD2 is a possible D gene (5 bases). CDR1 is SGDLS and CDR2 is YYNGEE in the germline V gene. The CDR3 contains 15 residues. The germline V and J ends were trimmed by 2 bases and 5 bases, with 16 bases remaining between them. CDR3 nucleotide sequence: TGTGCCAGCAGCGTCTCGGGCACGGAGGAGGAGACCCAGTACTTC. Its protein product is CASSVSGTEEETQYF.

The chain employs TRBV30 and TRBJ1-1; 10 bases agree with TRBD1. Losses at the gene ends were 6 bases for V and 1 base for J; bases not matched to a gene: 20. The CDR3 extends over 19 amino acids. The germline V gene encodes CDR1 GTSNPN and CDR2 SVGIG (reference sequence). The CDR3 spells CACTDRGLRSIRWNTEAFF. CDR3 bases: TGTGCCTGTACCGACAGGGGGCTACGAAGTATAAGATGGAACACTGAAGCTTTCTTT.

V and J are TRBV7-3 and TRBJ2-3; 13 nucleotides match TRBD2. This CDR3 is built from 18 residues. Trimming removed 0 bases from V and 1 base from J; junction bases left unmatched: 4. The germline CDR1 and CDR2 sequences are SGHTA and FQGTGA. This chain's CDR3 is CASSLTIGLAGGTDTQYF. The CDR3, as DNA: TGTGCCAGCAGCTTAACGATCGGACTAGCGGGGGGCACAGATACGCAGTATTTT.

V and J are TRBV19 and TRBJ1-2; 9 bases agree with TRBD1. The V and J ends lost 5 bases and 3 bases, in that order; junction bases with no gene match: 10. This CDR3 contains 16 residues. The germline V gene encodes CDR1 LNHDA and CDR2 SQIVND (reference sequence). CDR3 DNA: TGTGCCAGTAGTTCGATCGAGGACAGGGGAGACTATGGCTACACCTTC. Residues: CASSSIEDRGDYGYTF. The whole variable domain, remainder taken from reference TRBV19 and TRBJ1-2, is DGGITQSPKYLFRKEGQNVTLSCEQNLNHDAMYWYRQDPGQGLRLIYYSQIVNDFQKGDIAEGYSVSREKKESFPLTVTSAQKNPTAFYLCASSSIEDRGDYGYTFGSGTRLTVV.

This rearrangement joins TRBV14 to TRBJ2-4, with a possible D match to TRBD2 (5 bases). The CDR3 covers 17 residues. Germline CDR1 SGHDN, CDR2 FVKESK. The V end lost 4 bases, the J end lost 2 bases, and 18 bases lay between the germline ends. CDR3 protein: CASSPRPGPGSKNIQYF. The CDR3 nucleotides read TGTGCCAGCAGCCCCCGACCCGGGCCGGGATCCAAAAACATTCAGTACTTC.